Shown below are 6 T cell receptor beta chains from a single sample sequenced in a study of blood T cell repertoires in COVID-19. TCRdb's table, derived via immunoSEQ multiplex PCR, lists solely in-frame clones and lacks some. The sample shows some 380,000 clones, nearly 90% of them seen only once. Sequenced sample: peripheral blood. These receptor sequences come from a man in his late teens or twenties with active or convalescent COVID-19.

The chain has TRBV4-3 and TRBJ2-7; 8 bases are shared with TRBD2. The CDR3 covers 19 residues. V dropped 0 bases and J dropped 6; count of bases not matched to a gene: 19. Germline assignment: CDR1 LGHNA and CDR2 YSLEER. Written as DNA, the CDR3 is TGCGCCAGCAGCCAAGACTACTCGCGGGGGGTATCAGGGTTAGGCGAGCAGTACTTC. Translating it yields CASSQDYSRGVSGLGEQYF.

The chain links TRBV28 to TRBJ1-4, with unresolved D. The CDR3 is 12 amino acids. The germline CDR1 and CDR2 sequences are MDHEN and SYDVKM. The germline V and J ends were trimmed by 5 bases and 7 bases, with 8 bases remaining between them. The CDR3 DNA reads TGTGCCAGCAGTCAAGTCGGTGAAAAACTGTTTTTT. Residues: CASSQVGEKLFF. The entire variable domain, with the rest obtained from reference TRBV28 and TRBJ1-4, is as follows: DVKVTQSSRYLVKRTGEKVFLECVQDMDHENMFWYRQDPGLGLRLIYFSYDVKMKEKGDIPEGYSVSREKKERFSLILESASTNQTSMYLCASSQVGEKLFFGSGTQLSVL.

J is TRBJ2-3 and V is TRBV11-3, with D perhaps TRBD1 (5 bases). With 5 bases removed from V and 0 bases from J, the gap between germline ends came to 9 bases. This CDR3 is 14 amino acids long. The germline CDR1 and CDR2 sequences are SGHNT and YENEEA. The CDR3 DNA sequence: TGTGCCAGCAGCCGAGACAGAAGCACAGATACGCAGTATTTT. Its protein product is CASSRDRSTDTQYF.

J is TRBJ1-2 and V is TRBV6-2 or TRBV6-3, with 10 positions matching TRBD1. Trimming cost V 6 bases and J 4 bases; bases outside gene matches: 5. Germline V gene sequence: CDR1 MNHEY, CDR2 SVGEGT. CDR3 length: 14 residues. CDR3 in DNA: TGTGCCAGCAGCAGGGACAGGGGTATCTATGGCTACACCTTC. Amino acid sequence: CASSRDRGIYGYTF.

The rearrangement joins TRBV18 to TRBJ2-7, with D maybe TRBD1 (5 bases). This CDR3 contains 14 residues. V was trimmed by 4 bases and J by 3 bases, leaving 13 bases between them. Germline V gene sequence: CDR1 KGHSH, CDR2 LQKENI. CDR3 sequence reads: CASSQTAGSYEQYF. CDR3 in DNA: TGTGCCAGCTCACAGACAGCTGGCAGCTACGAGCAGTACTTC.

This clone is a singleton in its sample. In nucleotides, the CDR3 is TGTGCCAGCTCCCGAACAGGGGCAGATACGCAGTATTTT. This translates into CASSRTGADTQYF. The rearrangement joins TRBV18 to TRBJ2-3, with 7 bases that match TRBD1. The CDR3 loop spans 13 amino acids. Trimming cost V 6 bases and J 4 bases; bases outside gene matches: 4. CDR1 is KGHSH, CDR2 LQKENI, per germline.